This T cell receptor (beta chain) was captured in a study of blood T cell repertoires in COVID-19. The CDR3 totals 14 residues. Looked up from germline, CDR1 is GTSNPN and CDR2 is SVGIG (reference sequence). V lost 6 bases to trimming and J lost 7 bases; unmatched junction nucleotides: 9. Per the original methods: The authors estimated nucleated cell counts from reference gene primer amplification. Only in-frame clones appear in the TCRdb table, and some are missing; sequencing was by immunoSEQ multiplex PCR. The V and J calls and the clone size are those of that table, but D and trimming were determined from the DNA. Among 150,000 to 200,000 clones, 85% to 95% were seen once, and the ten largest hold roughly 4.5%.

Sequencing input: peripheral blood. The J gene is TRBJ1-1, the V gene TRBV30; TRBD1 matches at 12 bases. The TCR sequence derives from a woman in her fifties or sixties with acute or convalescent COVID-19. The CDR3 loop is CACGRDRGLDEAFF. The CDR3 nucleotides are TGTGCCTGTGGTCGGGACAGGGGGCTGGATGAAGCTTTCTTT.